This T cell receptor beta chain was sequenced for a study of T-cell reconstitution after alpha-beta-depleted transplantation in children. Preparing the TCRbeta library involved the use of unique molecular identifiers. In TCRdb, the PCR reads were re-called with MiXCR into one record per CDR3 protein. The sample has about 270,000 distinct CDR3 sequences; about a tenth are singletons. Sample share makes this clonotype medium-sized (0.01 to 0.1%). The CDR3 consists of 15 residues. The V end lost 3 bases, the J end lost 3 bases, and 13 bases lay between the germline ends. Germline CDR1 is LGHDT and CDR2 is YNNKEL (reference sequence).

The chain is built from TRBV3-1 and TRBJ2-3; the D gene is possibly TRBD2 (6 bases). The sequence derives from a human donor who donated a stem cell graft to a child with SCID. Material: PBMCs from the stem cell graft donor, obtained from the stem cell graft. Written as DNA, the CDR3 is TGTGCCAGCAGCCAGAGGGCAGGGAGGACAGATACGCAGTATTTT. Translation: CASSQRAGRTDTQYF.